This TCR beta chain was identified during a study of cytomegalovirus exposure and HLA in healthy donors. General study results and limits: Overall, about 160 TCR beta chains were annotated as cytomegalovirus-associated.

A word on this clone: Its specificity is not known.

The CDR3 contains 14 residues. Trimming cost V 3 bases and J 7 bases, with 13 bases left between them. The germline CDR1 and CDR2 sequences are MGHRA and YSYEKL. A multiplex PCR was run with 60 Vbeta primers and 13 Jbeta primers. TCRdb's table, derived via immunoSEQ multiplex PCR, lists solely in-frame clones and lacks some. Here the sample spans approximately 170,000 clones, approximately 80% being singletons. This chain uses TRBV4-1 with TRBJ2-1; D is perhaps TRBD2 (5 bases). The sample comprised PBMCs. The receptor was derived from a young woman in good health and CMV-seronegative. The CDR3 protein is CASSHPGRLNEQFF. Here the CDR3 DNA reads TGCGCCAGCAGCCACCCGGGAAGACTTAATGAGCAGTTCTTC.